Sequencing of this T cell receptor (beta chain) was carried out in a study of neurological immune-mediated disorders. The V gene's germline CDR1 is LGHNA and CDR2 YSLEER. The CDR3 runs 15 residues. Trimming took off 0 bases at V and 3 bases at J, with 9 bases between the two ends. This clonotype was found many times. Time point specified: technical triplicate 3. 5'RACE generated cDNA with 10-nucleotide random UMIs. MiXCR was run by TCRdb on the 5' RACE reads, yielding one entry per CDR3 protein. The data contain over 25,000 distinct CDR3 sequences, roughly 16% of them singletons. The chain recombines TRBV4-3 with TRBJ1-3, with D unresolved. Sequencing input: CD4+ T cells from blood. The receptor comes from a female donor with HTLV-1-associated myelopathy (HAM/TSP). CDR3 DNA: TGCGCCAGCAGCCAAGATCTTAACGTTGGAAACACCATATATTTT. This translates into CASSQDLNVGNTIYF.